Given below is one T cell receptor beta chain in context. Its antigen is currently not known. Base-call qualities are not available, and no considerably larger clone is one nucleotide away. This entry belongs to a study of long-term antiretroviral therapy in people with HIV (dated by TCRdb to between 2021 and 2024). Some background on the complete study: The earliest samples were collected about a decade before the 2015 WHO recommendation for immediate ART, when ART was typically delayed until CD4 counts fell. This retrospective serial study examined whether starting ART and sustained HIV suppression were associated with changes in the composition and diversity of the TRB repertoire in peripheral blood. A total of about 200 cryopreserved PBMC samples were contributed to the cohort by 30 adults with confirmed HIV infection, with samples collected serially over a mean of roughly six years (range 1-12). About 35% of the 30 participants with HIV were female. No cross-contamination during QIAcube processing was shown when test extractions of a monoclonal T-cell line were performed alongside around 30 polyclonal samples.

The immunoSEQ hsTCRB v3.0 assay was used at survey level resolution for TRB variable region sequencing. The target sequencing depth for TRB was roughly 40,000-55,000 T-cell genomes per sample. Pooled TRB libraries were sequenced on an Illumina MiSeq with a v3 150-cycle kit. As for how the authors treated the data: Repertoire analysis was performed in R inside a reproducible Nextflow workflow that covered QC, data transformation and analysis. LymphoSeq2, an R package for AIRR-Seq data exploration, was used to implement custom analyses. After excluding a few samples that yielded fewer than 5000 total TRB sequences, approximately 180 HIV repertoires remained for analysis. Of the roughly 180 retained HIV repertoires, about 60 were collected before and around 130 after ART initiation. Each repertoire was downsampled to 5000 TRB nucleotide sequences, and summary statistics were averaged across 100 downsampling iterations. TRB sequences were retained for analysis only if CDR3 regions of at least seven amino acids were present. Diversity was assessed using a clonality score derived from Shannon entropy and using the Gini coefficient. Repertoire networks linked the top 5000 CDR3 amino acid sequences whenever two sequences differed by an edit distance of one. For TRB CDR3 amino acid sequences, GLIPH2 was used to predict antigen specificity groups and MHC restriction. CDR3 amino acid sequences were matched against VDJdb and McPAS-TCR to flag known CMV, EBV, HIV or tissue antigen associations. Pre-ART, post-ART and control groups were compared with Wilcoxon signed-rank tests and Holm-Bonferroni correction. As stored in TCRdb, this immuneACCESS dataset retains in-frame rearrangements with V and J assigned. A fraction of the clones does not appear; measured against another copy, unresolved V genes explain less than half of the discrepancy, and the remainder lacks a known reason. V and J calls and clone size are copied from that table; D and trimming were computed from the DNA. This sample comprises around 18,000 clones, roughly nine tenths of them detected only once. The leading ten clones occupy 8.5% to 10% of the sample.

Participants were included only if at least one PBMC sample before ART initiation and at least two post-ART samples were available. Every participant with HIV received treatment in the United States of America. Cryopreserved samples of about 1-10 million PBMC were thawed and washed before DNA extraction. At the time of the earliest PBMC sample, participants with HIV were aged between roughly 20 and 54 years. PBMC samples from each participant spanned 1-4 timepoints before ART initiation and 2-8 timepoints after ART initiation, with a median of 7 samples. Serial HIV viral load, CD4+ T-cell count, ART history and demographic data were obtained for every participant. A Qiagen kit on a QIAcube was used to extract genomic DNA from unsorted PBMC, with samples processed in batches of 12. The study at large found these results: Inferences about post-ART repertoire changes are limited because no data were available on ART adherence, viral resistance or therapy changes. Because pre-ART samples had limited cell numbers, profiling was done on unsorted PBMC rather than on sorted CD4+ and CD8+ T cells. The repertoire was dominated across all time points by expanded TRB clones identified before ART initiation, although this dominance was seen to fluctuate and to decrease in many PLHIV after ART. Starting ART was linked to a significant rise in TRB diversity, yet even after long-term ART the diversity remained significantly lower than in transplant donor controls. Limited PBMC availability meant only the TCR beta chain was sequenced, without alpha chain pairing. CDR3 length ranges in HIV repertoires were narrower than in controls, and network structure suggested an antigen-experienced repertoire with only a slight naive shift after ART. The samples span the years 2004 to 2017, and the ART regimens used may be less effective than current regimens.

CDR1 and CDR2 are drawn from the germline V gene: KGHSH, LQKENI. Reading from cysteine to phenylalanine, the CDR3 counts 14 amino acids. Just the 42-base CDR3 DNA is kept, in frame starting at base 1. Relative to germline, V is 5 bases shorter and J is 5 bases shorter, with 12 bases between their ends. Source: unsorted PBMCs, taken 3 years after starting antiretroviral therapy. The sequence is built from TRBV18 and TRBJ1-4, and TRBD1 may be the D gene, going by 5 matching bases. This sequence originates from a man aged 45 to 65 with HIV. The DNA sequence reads TGTGCCAGCTCAACCGGGACGAAGAATGAAAAACTGTTTTTT. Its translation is CASSTGTKNEKLFF.